This T cell receptor beta chain was recovered during a study of CD8 T cells in ankylosing spondylitis. Study observations and caveats: Typical of ankylosing spondylitis blood, it appeared, was a TCR beta motif of under 10 highly homologous variants. Reportedly, significant enrichment of disease-linked clones occurred in matched ankylosing spondylitis synovial fluid. In peripheral blood, disease-linked CD8+ clones occurred at relatively low frequencies.

The length of the CDR3 is 15 residues. This clonotype was observed a few times. Its antigen is currently unknown. Construction of TCR beta libraries was performed using quantitative 5'-RACE with molecular barcodes. TCRdb independently ran MiXCR on the 5' RACE reads; one entry per CDR3 protein. Found here are more than 100,000 distinct CDR3 sequences, about an eighth of them singletons; the top ten hold about 3.8%. The chain combines TRBV21-1 with TRBJ2-7; the table's D call, TRBD1, was not checked against the DNA. TRBV21-1 is flagged as a pseudogene. The origin of this receptor is a female donor with ankylosing spondylitis or in good health (not recorded which). The sample comprised blood, either unsorted or a sorted T cell fraction (not recorded which). The CDR3 sequence is CASSKWVGVTYEQYF. DNA of the CDR3: TGTGCCAGCAGCAAGTGGGTGGGGGTTACCTACGAGCAGTACTTC.